These 6 T cell receptor beta chains were all obtained from the same sample, sequenced in a study of PD-L1 blockade in urothelial cancer (dated by TCRdb to the late 2010s). Preparation of the library involved the immunoSEQ multiplex PCR assay. The source is immuneACCESS, and TCRdb retained only in-frame sequences with V and J called. Part of the clones is not carried over; for the studies checked, unresolved V genes explain less than half of this, and the remainder is unexplained. The sample records 57,000 or so clones, roughly 82% of which are singletons. Of the sample, approximately 4% falls within the top ten clones. The input for sequencing was PBMCs, taken around atezolizumab (anti-PD-L1) treatment. The source is a man in his 70s with urothelial cancer.

This clone showed up just a few times. The V and J genes are TRBV19 and TRBJ2-1, with 10 positions matching TRBD1. The CDR3 contains 15 residues. Germline trimming cut 5 bases from V and 4 bases from J; bases unmatched to any gene: 5. CDR1 is LNHDA and CDR2 is SQIVND in the germline V gene (reference sequence). CDR3 coding DNA: TGTGCCAGTAGTGTCGGACAGGGGGGTTACAATGAGCAGTTCTTC. It is translated as CASSVGQGGYNEQFF. The complete variable domain, with remaining parts taken from reference TRBV19 and TRBJ2-1, reads DGGITQSPKYLFRKEGQNVTLSCEQNLNHDAMYWYRQDPGQGLRLIYYSQIVNDFQKGDIAEGYSVSREKKESFPLTVTSAQKNPTAFYLCASSVGQGGYNEQFFGPGTRLTVL.

V usage is TRBV18 and J usage is TRBJ1-1; no reliable D call. Between the trimmed V and J ends, which lost 3 bases and 8 bases, there was a span of 10 bases. CDR3 length: 12 residues. The germline V gene encodes CDR1 KGHSH and CDR2 LQKENI. DNA of the CDR3: TGTGCCAGCTCACCTATGGCCGGGGAAGCTTTCTTT. It is translated as CASSPMAGEAFF.

The chain links TRBV2 to TRBJ2-4, with D maybe TRBD2 (6 bases). Deletions cut 5 bases from V and 8 bases from J, with 13 bases between. The CDR3 is made up of 13 amino acids. CDR1 is SNHLY, CDR2 FYNNEI, per germline. The CDR3 DNA reads as TGTGCCAGCAGTCGGGGGTTGGTGGACATTCAGTACTTC. The encoded protein is CASSRGLVDIQYF.

The CDR3: CAWSGSGIAGANVLTF. CDR3 coding DNA: TGTGCCTGGAGTGGGTCGGGTATAGCTGGGGCCAACGTCCTGACTTTC. The chain combines TRBV30 with TRBJ2-6; D is ambiguous. CDR1 and CDR2 (germline): GTSNPN, SVGIG (reference sequence). Between the trimmed V and J ends, which lost 1 base and 2 bases, there was a span of 12 bases. The CDR3 length is 16 residues.

The chain links TRBV5-4 to TRBJ2-7; D is undetermined. CDR3 length: 11 amino acids. Germline CDR1 SGHNT, CDR2 YYREEE (reference sequence). V lost 3 bases and J lost 2, with 3 bases in between. CDR3 amino acids: CASSSAYEQYF. The DNA of the CDR3 is TGTGCCAGCAGCTCGGCCTACGAGCAGTACTTC.

The DNA of the CDR3 is TGTGCCAGCAGCCAATCAGGTGGGGCCAACGTCCTGACTTTC. Protein sequence: CASSQSGGANVLTF. J is TRBJ2-6 and V is TRBV14; D call uncertain. The CDR3 runs to 14 residues. CDR1 is SGHDN, CDR2 FVKESK, per germline. Trimming took off 2 bases at V and 3 bases at J, with 5 bases between the two ends.